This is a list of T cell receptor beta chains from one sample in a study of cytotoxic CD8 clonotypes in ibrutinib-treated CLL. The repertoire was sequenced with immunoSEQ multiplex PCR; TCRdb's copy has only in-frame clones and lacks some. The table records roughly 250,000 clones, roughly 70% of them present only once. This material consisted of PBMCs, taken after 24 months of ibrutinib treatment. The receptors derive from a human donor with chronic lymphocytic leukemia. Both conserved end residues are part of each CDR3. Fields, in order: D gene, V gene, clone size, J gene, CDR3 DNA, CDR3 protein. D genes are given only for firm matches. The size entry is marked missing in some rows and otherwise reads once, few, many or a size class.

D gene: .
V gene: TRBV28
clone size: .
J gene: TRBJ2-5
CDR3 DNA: TGTGCCAGCAGCGGAGATTCCTCACAAGAGACCCAGTACTTC
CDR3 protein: CASSGDSSQETQYF

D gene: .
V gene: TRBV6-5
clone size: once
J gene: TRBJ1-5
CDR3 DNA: TGTGCCAGCGGCCAAGATCAGCCCCAGCATTTT
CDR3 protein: CASGQDQPQHF

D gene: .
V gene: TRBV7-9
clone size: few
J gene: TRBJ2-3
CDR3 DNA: TGTGCCAGCAGCTTATTTGGTTCAGATACGCAGTATTTT
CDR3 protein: CASSLFGSDTQYF

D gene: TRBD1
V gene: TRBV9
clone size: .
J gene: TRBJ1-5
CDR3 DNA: TGTGCCAGCAGCGTAGCCACAGGGGAGCCCCAGCATTTT
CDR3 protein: CASSVATGEPQHF

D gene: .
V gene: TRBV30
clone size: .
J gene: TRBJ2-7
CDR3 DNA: TGTGCCTGGAGGAGTGAGAGCGAGCAGTACTTC
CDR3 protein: CAWRSESEQYF

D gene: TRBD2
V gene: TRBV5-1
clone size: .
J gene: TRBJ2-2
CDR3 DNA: TGCGCCAGCAGCCCGCCAACTAGCGGGACCGGGGAGCTGTTTTTT
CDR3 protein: CASSPPTSGTGELFF

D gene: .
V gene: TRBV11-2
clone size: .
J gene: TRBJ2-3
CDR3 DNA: TGTGCCAGCAGCTTAGGGACGGTTAGCACAGATACGCAGTATTTT
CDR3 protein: CASSLGTVSTDTQYF

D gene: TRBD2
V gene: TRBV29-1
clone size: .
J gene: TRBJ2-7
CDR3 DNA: TGCAGCGTTGAACGGGGGGAGAAGGGAGCGCAGTACTTC
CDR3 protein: CSVERGEKGAQYF

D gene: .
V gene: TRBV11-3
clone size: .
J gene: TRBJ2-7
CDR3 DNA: TGTGCCAGCAGCTTAGAGGGTACAGGGGACTCCGAGCAGTACTTC
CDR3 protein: CASSLEGTGDSEQYF

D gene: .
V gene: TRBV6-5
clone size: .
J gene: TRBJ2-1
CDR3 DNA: TGTGCCAGCAGTAAACGCCGGGACACCTACAATGAGCAGTTCTTC
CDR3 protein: CASSKRRDTYNEQFF

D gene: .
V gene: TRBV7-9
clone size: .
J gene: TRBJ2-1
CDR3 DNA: TGTGCCAGCAGCTCAACCGAGGGGCAGTCTCTGTTCTTC
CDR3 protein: CASSSTEGQSLFF

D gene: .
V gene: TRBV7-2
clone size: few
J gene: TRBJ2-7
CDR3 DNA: TGTGCCAGCAGCTTAGCCGGAACCTACGAGCAGTACTTC
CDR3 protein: CASSLAGTYEQYF

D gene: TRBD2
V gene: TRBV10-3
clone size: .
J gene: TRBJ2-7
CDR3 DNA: TGTGCCATCAGCGGGAGGATATACGAGCAGTACTTC
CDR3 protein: CAISGRIYEQYF

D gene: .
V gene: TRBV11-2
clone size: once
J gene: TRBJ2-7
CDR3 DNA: TGTGCCAGCAGCAACCCAGGGTCGGCCAACGAGCAGTACTTC
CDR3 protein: CASSNPGSANEQYF

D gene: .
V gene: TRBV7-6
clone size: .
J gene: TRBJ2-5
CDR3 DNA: TGTGCCAGCAGCACCCCACTTGATGCCCGGGAGACCCAGTACTTC
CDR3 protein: CASSTPLDARETQYF

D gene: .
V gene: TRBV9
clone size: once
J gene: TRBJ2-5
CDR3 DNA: TGTGCCAGCAGCCAGACGGTGGGTGGGACAGAGACCCAGTACTTC
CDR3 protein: CASSQTVGGTETQYF

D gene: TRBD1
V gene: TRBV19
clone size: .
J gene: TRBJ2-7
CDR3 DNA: TGTGCCAGTAGTATAGCGGACAGGAGCTCCTACGAGCAGTACTTC
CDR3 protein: CASSIADRSSYEQYF

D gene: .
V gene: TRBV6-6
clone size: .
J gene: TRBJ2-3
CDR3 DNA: TGTGCCAGCAGTACAGGTGGCCAGCTCACAGATACGCAGTATTTT
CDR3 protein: CASSTGGQLTDTQYF

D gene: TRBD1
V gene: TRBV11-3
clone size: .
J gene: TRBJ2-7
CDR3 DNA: TGTGCCAGCAGCTACGGACAGGGAGCGAGCGAGCAGTACTTC
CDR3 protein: CASSYGQGASEQYF

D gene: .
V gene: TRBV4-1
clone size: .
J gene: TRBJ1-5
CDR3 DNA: TGCGCCAGCAGCCAAGATTCGGCAGGGTACGCTCAGCCCCAGCATTTT
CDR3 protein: CASSQDSAGYAQPQHF

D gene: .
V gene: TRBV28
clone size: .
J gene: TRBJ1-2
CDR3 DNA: TGTGCCAGCAGTGATCCGTATGGCTACACCTTC
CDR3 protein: CASSDPYGYTF

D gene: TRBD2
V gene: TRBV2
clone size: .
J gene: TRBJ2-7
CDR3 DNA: TGTGCCAGCAGGCCACTAGCGGGAGACTACGAGCAGTACTTC
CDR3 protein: CASRPLAGDYEQYF

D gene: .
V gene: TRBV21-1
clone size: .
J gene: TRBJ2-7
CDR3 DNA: TGTGCCAGCCTGATAGAAGGGGCCTACGAGCAGTACTTC
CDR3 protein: CASLIEGAYEQYF

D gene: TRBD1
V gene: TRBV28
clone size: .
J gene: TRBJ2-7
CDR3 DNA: TGTGCCAGCAGTTTCCAACCCGGGACAGGGGACCACGAGCAGTACTTC
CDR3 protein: CASSFQPGTGDHEQYF

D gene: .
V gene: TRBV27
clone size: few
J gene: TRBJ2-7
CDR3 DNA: TGTGCCAGCAGCTCTCGGGCGGCGAGGGAGCAGTACTTC
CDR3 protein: CASSSRAAREQYF

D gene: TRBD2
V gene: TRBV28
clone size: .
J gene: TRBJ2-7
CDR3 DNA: TGTGCCAGCAGTTTCCCGGGACTATGGGGAGAGCAGTACTTC
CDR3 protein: CASSFPGLWGEQYF

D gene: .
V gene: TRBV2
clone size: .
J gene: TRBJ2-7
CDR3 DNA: TGTGCCAGCAGTCCTAGGTACGAGCAGTACTTC
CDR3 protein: CASSPRYEQYF

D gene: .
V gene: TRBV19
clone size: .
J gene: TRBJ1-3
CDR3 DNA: TGTGCCAGTAGTCCGGGACCCCAGAGCTCTGGAAACACCATATATTTT
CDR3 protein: CASSPGPQSSGNTIYF

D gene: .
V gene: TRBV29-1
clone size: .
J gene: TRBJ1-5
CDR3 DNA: TGCAGCGTTGGTCGGGCGCAGGATCAGCCCCAGCATTTT
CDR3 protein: CSVGRAQDQPQHF

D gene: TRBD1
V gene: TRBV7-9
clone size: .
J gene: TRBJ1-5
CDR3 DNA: TGTGCCAGCAGCTTATCAGACAGGGGTAAGGATCAGCCCCAGCATTTT
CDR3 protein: CASSLSDRGKDQPQHF

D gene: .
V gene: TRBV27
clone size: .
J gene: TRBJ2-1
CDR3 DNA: TGTGCCAGCAGGACAAATATGCCCGTTAGCAATGAGCAGTTCTTC
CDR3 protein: CASRTNMPVSNEQFF

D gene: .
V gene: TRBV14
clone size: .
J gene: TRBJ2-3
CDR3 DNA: TGTGCCAGCAGCCATTCAAACGCGGATACGCAGTATTTT
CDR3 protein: CASSHSNADTQYF

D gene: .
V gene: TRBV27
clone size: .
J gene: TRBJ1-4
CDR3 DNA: TGTGCCAGCAGTCCCTGGACAGCTAATGAAAAACTGTTTTTT
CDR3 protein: CASSPWTANEKLFF

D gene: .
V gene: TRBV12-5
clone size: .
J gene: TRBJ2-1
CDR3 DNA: TGTGCTAGTGGTTTAGGGGTTCACAATGAGCAGTTCTTC
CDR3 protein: CASGLGVHNEQFF

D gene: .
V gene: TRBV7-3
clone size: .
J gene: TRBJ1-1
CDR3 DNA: TGTGCCAGCAGCTCTGGCTCGGGGACTGAAGCTTTCTTT
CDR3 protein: CASSSGSGTEAFF

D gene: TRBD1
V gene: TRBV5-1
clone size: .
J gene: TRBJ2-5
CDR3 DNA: TGCGCCAGCAGCCTTGCGGACAGGGTGCCCTCGGAAGAGACCCAGTACTTC
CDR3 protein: CASSLADRVPSEETQYF

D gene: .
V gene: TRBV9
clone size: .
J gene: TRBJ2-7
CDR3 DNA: TGTGCCAGCAGCGTAGGGGGCGCGGGTGATTTATACGAGCAGTACTTC
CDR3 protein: CASSVGGAGDLYEQYF

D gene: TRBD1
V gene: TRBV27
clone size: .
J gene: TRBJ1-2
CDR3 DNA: TGTGCCAGCAGTCCCAGGGGGCTATTAACCGATGGCTACACCTTC
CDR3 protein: CASSPRGLLTDGYTF

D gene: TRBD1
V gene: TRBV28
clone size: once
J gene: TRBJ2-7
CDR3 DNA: TGTGCCAGCAGTTTCGGACAGGGGGCTGGCGAGCAGTACTTC
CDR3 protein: CASSFGQGAGEQYF

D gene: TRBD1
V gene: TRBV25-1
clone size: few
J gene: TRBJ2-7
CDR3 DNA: TGTGCCAGCACCAGAGATAGGGGGCGCGAGCAGTACTTC
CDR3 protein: CASTRDRGREQYF

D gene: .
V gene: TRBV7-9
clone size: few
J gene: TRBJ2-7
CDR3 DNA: TGTGCCAGCAGCTTATTAAACGAGCAGTACTTC
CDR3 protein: CASSLLNEQYF

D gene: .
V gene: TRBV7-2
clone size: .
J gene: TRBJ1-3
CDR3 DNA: TGTGCCAGCAGTCCGAACAGAGCTGGAAACACCATATATTTT
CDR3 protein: CASSPNRAGNTIYF

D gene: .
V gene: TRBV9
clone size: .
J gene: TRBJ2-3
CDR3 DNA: TGTGCCAGCAGCGTAGAAGGGTACCGGGCAGATACGCAGTATTTT
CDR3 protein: CASSVEGYRADTQYF

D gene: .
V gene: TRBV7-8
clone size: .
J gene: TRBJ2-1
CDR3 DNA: TGTGCCAGCAGCTTAGTTTATATCCCCTCGCGAGAGCAGTTCTTC
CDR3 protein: CASSLVYIPSREQFF

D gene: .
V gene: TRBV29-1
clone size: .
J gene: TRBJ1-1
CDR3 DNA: TGCAGCGTTGACGAGGGCCCAGGACCTGAAGCTTTCTTT
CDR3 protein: CSVDEGPGPEAFF

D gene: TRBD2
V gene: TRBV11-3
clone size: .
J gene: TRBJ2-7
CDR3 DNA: TGTGCCAGCAGCTTAGCTAGCGGGAGGGCCTACGAGCAGTACTTC
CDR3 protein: CASSLASGRAYEQYF

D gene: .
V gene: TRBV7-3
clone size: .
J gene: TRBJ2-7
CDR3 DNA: TGTGCCAGCAGCTTATCTAGGGAGAGCTCCTACGAGCAGTACTTC
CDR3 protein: CASSLSRESSYEQYF

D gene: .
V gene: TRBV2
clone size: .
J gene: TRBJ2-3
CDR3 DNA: TGTGCCAGCAGTGAGGGGACGGGGAGCACAGATACGCAGTATTTT
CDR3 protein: CASSEGTGSTDTQYF

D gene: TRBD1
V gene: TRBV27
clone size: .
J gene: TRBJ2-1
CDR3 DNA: TGTGCCAGCACCGCCGGGACAGGGGGGGACAATGAGCAGTTCTTC
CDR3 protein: CASTAGTGGDNEQFF

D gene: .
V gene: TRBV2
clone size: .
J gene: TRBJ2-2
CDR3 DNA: TGTGCCAGCAGTGAAGGGGACGGGGAGCTGTTTTTT
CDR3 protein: CASSEGDGELFF

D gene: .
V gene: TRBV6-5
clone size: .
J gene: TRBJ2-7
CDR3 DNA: TGTGCCAGCAGTTACGCGGACGTTAGTCACGAGCAGTACTTC
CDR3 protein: CASSYADVSHEQYF

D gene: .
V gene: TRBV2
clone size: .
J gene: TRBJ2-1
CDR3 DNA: TGTGCCAGCAGTGAATTGTGGGGGCGGGTGAATGAGCAGTTCTTC
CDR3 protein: CASSELWGRVNEQFF

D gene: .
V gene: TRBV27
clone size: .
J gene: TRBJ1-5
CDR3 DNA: TGTGCCAGCAGTTTCCCCGATCAGCCCCAGCATTTT
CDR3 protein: CASSFPDQPQHF

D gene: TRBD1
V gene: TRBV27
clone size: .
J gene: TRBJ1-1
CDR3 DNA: TGTGCCAGCAGGCGGGACAGGGGGACCACTGAAGCTTTCTTT
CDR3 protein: CASRRDRGTTEAFF

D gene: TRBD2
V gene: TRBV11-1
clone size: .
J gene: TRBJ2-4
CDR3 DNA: TGTGCCAGCAGCTTAGTTAGCGGGAGCAAAAACATTCAGTACTTC
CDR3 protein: CASSLVSGSKNIQYF